This T cell receptor beta chain stems from a study of OX40 agonist ivuxolimab in advanced cancers. The CDR3 contains 14 residues. Germline CDR1 reads SGHRS; CDR2 reads YFSETQ. The germline V and J ends were trimmed by 7 bases and 2 bases, with 13 bases remaining between them. Sequenced by immunoSEQ multiplex PCR; TCRdb stores in-frame clones only, minus some. The table records about 94,000 clones, around 87% of them present only once. Regarding the study as a whole: In general, CD8+ T cells held more expanded clones than CD4+ did, on average.

Details on this clone: As yet, its antigen is unknown.

The chain carries TRBV5-1 and TRBJ1-5; D is perhaps TRBD1 (5 bases). Sequences were derived from CD4+ or CD8+ T cells sorted from blood, sampled in a trial of the OX40 agonist ivuxolimab. This TCR came from an adult with an advanced solid tumor such as melanoma, head and neck, liver or kidney cancer. CDR3 sequence: CASSPGGGNQPQHF. The CDR3 DNA reads as TGCGCCAGCTCTCCGGGGGGAGGCAATCAGCCCCAGCATTTT.